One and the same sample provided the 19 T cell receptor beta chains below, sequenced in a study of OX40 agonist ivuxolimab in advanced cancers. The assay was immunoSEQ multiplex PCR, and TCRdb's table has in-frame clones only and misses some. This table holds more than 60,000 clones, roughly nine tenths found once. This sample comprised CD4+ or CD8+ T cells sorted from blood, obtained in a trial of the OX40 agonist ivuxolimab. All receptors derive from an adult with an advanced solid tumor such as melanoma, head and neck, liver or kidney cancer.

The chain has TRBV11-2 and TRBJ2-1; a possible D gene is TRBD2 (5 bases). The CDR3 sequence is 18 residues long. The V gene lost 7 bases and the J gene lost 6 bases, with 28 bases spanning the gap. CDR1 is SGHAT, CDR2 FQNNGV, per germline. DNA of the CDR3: TGTGCCAGCACCCGAAGTGGTGGTGGCGGGCTTTCGGGCAATGAGCAGTTCTTC. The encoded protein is CASTRSGGGGLSGNEQFF.

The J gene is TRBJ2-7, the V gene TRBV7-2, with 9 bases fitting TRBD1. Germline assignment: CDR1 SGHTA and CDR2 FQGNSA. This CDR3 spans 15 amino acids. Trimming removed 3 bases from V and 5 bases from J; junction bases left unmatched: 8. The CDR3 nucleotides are TGTGCCAGCAGCTTTCCGGGACAGGGTGTCAACGAGCAGTACTTC. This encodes CASSFPGQGVNEQYF.

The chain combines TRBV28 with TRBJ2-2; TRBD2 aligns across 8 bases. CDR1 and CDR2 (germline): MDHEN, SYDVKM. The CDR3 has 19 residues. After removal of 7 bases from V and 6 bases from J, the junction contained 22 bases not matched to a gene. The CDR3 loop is CASNSPGGGRWKGPGELFF. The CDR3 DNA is TGTGCCAGCAACTCCCCCGGGGGGGGGCGATGGAAGGGTCCCGGGGAGCTGTTTTTT.

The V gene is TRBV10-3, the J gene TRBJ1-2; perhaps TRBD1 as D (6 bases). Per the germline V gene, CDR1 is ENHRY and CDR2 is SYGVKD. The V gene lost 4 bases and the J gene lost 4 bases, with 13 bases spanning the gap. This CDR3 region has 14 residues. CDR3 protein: CAISGAGQFYGYTF. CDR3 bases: TGTGCCATCAGTGGAGCCGGACAGTTCTATGGCTACACCTTC.

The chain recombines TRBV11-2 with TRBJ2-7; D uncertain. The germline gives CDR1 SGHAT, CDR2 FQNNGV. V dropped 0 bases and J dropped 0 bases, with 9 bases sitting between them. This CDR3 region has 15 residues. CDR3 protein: CASSLDSTYSYEQYF. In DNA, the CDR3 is TGTGCCAGCAGCTTAGACTCAACTTACTCCTACGAGCAGTACTTC.

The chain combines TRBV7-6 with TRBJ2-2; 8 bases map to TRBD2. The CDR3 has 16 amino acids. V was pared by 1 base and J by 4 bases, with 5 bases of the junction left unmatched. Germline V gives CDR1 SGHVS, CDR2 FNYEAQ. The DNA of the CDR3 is TGTGCCAGCAGCTTAGAGGGACTAGTTGCCACCGGGGAGCTGTTTTTT. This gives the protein CASSLEGLVATGELFF.

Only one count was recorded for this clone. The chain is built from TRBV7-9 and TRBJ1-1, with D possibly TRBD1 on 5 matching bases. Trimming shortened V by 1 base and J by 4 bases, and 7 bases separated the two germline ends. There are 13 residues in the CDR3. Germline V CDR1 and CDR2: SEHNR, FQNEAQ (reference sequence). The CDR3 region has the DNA TGTGCCAGCAGCTTAGGGGGGACCACTGAAGCTTTCTTT. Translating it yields CASSLGGTTEAFF.

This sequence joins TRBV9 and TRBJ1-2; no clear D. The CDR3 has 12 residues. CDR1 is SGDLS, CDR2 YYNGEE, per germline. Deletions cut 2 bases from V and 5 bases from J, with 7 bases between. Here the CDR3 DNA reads TGTGCCAGCAGCGTGTCAGAATATGGCTACACCTTC. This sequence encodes CASSVSEYGYTF.

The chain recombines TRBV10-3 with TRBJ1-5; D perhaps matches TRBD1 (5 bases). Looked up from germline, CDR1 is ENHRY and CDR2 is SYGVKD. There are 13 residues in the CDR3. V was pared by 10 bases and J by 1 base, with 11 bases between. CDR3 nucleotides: TGTGCCACCCAGGGTAAGAGCAATCAGCCCCAGCATTTT. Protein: CATQGKSNQPQHF.

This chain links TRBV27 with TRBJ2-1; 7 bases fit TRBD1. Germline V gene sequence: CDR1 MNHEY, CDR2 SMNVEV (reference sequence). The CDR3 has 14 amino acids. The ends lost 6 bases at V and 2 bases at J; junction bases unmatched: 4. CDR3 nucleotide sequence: TGTGCCAGCAGCGACAGGGTTACCTACAATGAGCAGTTCTTC. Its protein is CASSDRVTYNEQFF.

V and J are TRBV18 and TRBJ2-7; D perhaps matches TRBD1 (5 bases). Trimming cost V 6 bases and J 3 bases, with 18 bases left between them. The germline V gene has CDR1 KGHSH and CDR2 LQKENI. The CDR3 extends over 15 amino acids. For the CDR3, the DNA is TGTGCCAGCTCTCCTGGACACCTGGATATCTACGAGCAGTACTTC. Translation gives CASSPGHLDIYEQYF.

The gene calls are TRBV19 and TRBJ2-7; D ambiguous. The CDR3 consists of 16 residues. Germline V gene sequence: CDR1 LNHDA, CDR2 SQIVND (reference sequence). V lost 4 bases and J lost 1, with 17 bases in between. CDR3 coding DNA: TGTGCCAGTAGTAATCGGCAGGACCACTATTCCTACGAGCAGTACTTC. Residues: CASSNRQDHYSYEQYF.

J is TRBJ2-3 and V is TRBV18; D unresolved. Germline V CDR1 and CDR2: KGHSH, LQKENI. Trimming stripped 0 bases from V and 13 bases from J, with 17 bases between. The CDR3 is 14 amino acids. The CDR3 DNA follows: TGTGCCAGCTCACCACCGAGTACCGACCTCGCCGAGTATTTT. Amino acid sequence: CASSPPSTDLAEYF.

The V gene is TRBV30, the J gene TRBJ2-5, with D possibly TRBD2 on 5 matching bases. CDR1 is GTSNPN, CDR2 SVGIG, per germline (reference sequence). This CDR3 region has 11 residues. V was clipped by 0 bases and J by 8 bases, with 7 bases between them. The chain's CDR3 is CAWSVRETQYF. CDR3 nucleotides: TGTGCCTGGAGTGTACGGGAAACCCAGTACTTC.

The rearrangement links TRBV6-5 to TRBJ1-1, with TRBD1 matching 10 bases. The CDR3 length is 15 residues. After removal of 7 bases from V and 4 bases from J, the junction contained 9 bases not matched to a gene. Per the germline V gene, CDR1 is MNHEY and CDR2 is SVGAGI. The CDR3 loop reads CASIRQGARSTEAFF. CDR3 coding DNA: TGTGCCAGCATCCGACAGGGGGCTAGGAGCACTGAAGCTTTCTTT.

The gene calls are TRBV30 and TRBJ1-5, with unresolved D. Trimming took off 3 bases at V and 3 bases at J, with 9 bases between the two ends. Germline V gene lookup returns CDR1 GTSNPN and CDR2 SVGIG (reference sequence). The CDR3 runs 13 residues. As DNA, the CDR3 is TGTGCCTGGAGGGACGGCTACAATCAGCCCCAGCATTTT. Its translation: CAWRDGYNQPQHF.

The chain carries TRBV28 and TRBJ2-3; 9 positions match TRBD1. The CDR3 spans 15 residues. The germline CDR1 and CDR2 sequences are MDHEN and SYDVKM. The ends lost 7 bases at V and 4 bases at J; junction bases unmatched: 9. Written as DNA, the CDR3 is TGTGCCAGCACCAAGTGGGGACAGGGCGCAGATACGCAGTATTTT. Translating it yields CASTKWGQGADTQYF.

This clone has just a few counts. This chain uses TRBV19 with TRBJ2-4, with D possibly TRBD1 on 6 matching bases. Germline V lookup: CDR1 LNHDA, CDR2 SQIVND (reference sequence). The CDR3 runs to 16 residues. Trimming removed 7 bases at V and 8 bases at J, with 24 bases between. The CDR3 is CASTPTRPDRLHIQYF. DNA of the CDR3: TGTGCCAGTACCCCAACCCGCCCCGACAGGTTGCACATTCAGTACTTC. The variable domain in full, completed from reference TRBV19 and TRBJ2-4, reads DGGITQSPKYLFRKEGQNVTLSCEQNLNHDAMYWYRQDPGQGLRLIYYSQIVNDFQKGDIAEGYSVSREKKESFPLTVTSAQKNPTAFYLCASTPTRPDRLHIQYFGAGTRLSVL.

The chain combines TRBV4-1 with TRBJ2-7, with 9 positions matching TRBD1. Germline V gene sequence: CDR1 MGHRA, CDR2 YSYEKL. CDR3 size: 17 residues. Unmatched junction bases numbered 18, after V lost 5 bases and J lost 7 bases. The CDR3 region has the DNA TGCGCCAGCAGCGACCAGCCACAGGGGGCGGGCGGTAGGGAGCAGTACTTC. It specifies CASSDQPQGAGGREQYF.